These 2 T cell receptor beta chains share one sample of origin, sequenced in a study of shared clonotypes between healthy human individuals. The naive CD8 population came from CD45RO-negative cells selected for CCR7, without terminally differentiated effector memory CD45RA+ cells. The assay was immunoSEQ multiplex PCR, and TCRdb's table has in-frame clones only and misses some. The sample lists approximately 720,000 clones; about 90% were seen once. The specimen sequenced was naive CD8+ T cells sorted from blood. The receptors shown here come from a man aged 25 to 45 in good health.

The CDR3 loop reads CGARVSSTEAFF. Written as DNA, the CDR3 is TGTGGGGCCAGGGTTTCCTCCACTGAAGCTTTCTTT. The V call is TRBV2, the J call TRBJ1-1; possible D gene TRBD1, 5 bases. The CDR3 runs to 12 residues. Germline lookup yields CDR1 SNHLY and CDR2 FYNNEI.

This rearrangement joins TRBV30 to TRBJ1-3; D ambiguous. V lost 3 bases to trimming and J lost 0 bases, with 12 bases between them. CDR1 is GTSNPN and CDR2 is SVGIG in the germline V gene (reference sequence). CDR3 length: 15 residues. DNA of the CDR3: TGTGCCTGGAGGGTTGAGGGCTTCTCTGGAAACACCATATATTTT. The encoded protein is CAWRVEGFSGNTIYF.